The sequence of this T cell receptor beta chain was determined in a study of PD-1 blockade in mismatch repair-deficient tumors. TCRdb's copy holds only in-frame clones and misses some; the assay was immunoSEQ multiplex PCR. The sample lists some 100,000 clones; 82% were seen once. Mismatch repair deficiency was confirmed in all patients, by PCR or immunohistochemistry. Three pembrolizumab responders had their TCRs sequenced. About this clone itself: Antigen unknown.

The V and J ends lost 1 base and 9 bases respectively, with 19 bases between them. The CDR3 is 16 amino acids. The germline V gene has CDR1 SEHNR and CDR2 FQNEAQ (reference sequence). Findings and caveats of the study: Tumor-resident clones, often absent from pretreatment blood, expanded after pembrolizumab and then contracted.

This clonotype was obtained from an adult with mismatch repair-deficient cancer. The chain has TRBV7-9 and TRBJ2-1, with a tentative D call TRBD2 (6 bases). This material consisted of peripheral blood, taken approximately 36 weeks after starting pembrolizumab. This CDR3 is CASSLVVASVLSEQFF. The CDR3 nucleotides are TGTGCCAGCAGCTTAGTGGTGGCTAGCGTTCTTAGTGAGCAGTTCTTC. Together with reference TRBV7-9 and TRBJ2-1, the CDR3 gives the full variable domain: DTGVSQNPRHKITKRGQNVTFRCDPISEHNRLYWYRQTLGQGPEFLTYFQNEAQLEKSRLLSDRFSAERPKGSFSTLEIQRTEQGDSAMYLCASSLVVASVLSEQFFGPGTRLTVL.